This T cell receptor beta chain was documented in a study of tumor-infiltrating lymphocytes in primary liver carcinoma. The V end was cut by 10 bases, the J end by 10 bases, with 14 bases between. This CDR3 has 11 residues. Germline CDR1 and CDR2: MNHEY and SVGEGT. Blood RNA was derived from unsorted whole blood, and germline DNA was extracted too. Sampling before surgery obtained roughly 4 milliliters of peripheral blood. This clonotype was picked up many times. Constant-region priming of around 490 ng total RNA yielded TCR beta cDNA. Amplification in three nested multiplex PCR rounds with slightly modified ARM-PCR gave rise to TCR beta libraries. The first two PCR rounds, around 10 cycles each, used TRBV1-TRBV30 forward primers and a C-beta reverse primer. TCRdb called the multiplex PCR reads again in MiXCR, with one record for every CDR3 protein. The sample lists just over 300,000 distinct CDR3 sequences, around three fifths occurring once.

This rearrangement joins TRBV6-2 or TRBV6-3 to TRBJ2-1, with D possibly matching TRBD2 (5 bases). The receptor was isolated from a woman aged 25 to 45 with primary liver carcinoma and hepatitis B virus infection. Input material: peripheral blood. In DNA, the CDR3 is TGTGCCACGTTAGAGGGTAGGGAGCAGTTCTTC. This gives the protein CATLEGREQFF.